A selection of T cell receptor beta chains follows, all from one sample in a study of response to subunit inactivated influenza vaccine. From the RT-PCR reads, TCRdb called clonotypes with MiXCR, one entry per CDR3 protein. The top ten clones hold approximately 3% of a sample with around 480,000 distinct CDR3 sequences, 15% to 20% of them seen once. Source: CD4+ T cells sorted from PBMCs, taken about 24 months after vaccination. Every receptor here comes from a man between 50 and 75 years old who received an inactivated influenza vaccine. The CDR3 runs from the conserved cysteine through the conserved F or W. A D gene is named only where the DNA matches it firmly. The size of a clone is reported for some rows only, either as once, few or many, or as a class for expanded clones.

CDR3aa: CASSRGDRGRTGELFF
CDR3nt: TGTGCCAGCAGCCGAGGGGACAGGGGCAGAACCGGGGAGCTGTTTTTT
v_gene: TRBV7-2
abundance: NA
d_gene: TRBD1
j_gene: TRBJ2-2

CDR3aa: CASSKDRGLGYTF
CDR3nt: TGCGCCAGCAGCAAGGACAGGGGGCTTGGCTACACCTTC
v_gene: TRBV5-1
abundance: many
d_gene: TRBD1
j_gene: TRBJ1-2

CDR3aa: CASSVGVTDTGELFF
CDR3nt: TGTGCCAGCAGCGTCGGAGTAACCGACACCGGGGAGCTGTTTTTT
v_gene: TRBV9
abundance: NA
d_gene: NA
j_gene: TRBJ2-2

CDR3aa: CASSLTSDEKLFF
CDR3nt: TGTGCCAGCAGTTTAACATCAGATGAAAAACTGTTTTTT
v_gene: TRBV28
abundance: NA
d_gene: NA
j_gene: TRBJ1-4

CDR3aa: CASSLEGRGNTEAFF
CDR3nt: TGCGCCAGCAGCCTTGAAGGACGGGGGAACACTGAAGCTTTCTTT
v_gene: TRBV5-1
abundance: many
d_gene: NA
j_gene: TRBJ1-1

CDR3aa: CASSQVIGPYEQYF
CDR3nt: TGCGCCAGCAGCCAAGTTATCGGCCCCTACGAGCAGTACTTC
v_gene: TRBV4-3
abundance: NA
d_gene: NA
j_gene: TRBJ2-7

CDR3aa: CAISDLENSPLHF
CDR3nt: TGTGCCATCAGTGACCTAGAGAATTCACCCCTCCACTTT
v_gene: TRBV10-3
abundance: NA
d_gene: NA
j_gene: TRBJ1-6

CDR3aa: CSVDSLAGWGETQYF
CDR3nt: TGCAGCGTTGATAGCCTCGCAGGGTGGGGAGAGACCCAGTACTTC
v_gene: TRBV29-1
abundance: few
d_gene: NA
j_gene: TRBJ2-5

CDR3aa: CASSQAGQGVTEAFF
CDR3nt: TGTGCCAGCAGCCAAGCCGGACAGGGGGTCACTGAAGCTTTCTTT
v_gene: TRBV3-1
abundance: few
d_gene: TRBD1
j_gene: TRBJ1-1

CDR3aa: CASSLEGAVNTEAFF
CDR3nt: TGTGCCAGCAGCTTAGAAGGGGCCGTGAACACTGAAGCTTTCTTT
v_gene: TRBV7-8
abundance: NA
d_gene: NA
j_gene: TRBJ1-1

CDR3aa: CAIGTERNSPLHF
CDR3nt: TGTGCCATCGGAACGGAGCGTAATTCACCCCTCCACTTT
v_gene: TRBV10-3
abundance: NA
d_gene: NA
j_gene: TRBJ1-6

CDR3aa: CSATISTGRQPQHF
CDR3nt: TGCAGTGCTACCATTTCGACAGGGCGGCAGCCCCAGCATTTT
v_gene: TRBV20-1
abundance: few
d_gene: TRBD1
j_gene: TRBJ1-5

CDR3aa: CASSVEGGAKTQYF
CDR3nt: TGTGCCAGCAGCGTAGAAGGGGGAGCAAAGACCCAGTACTTC
v_gene: TRBV9
abundance: few
d_gene: NA
j_gene: TRBJ2-5

CDR3aa: CATSDGQGSDTEAFF
CDR3nt: TGTGCCACCAGTGATGGACAGGGGAGTGACACTGAAGCTTTCTTT
v_gene: TRBV24-1
abundance: NA
d_gene: TRBD1
j_gene: TRBJ1-1